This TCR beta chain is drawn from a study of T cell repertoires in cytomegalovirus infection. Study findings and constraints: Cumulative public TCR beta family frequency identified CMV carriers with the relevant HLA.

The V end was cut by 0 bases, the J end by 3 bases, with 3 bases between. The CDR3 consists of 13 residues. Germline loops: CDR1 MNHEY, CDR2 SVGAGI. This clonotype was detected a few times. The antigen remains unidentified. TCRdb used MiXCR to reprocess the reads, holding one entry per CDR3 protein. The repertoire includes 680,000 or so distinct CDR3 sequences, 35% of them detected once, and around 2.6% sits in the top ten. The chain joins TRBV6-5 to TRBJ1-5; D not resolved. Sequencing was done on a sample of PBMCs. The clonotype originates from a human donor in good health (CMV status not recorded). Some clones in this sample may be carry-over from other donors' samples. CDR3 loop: CASSYSVNQPQHF. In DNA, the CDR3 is TGTGCCAGCAGTTACTCGGTCAATCAGCCCCAGCATTTT.